Listed below are T cell receptor beta chains from one sample, sequenced in a study of blood T cell repertoires in COVID-19. TCRdb keeps only in-frame clones here, not all; method: immunoSEQ multiplex PCR. The sample holds 180,000 or so clones, more than 70% seen once. The sequenced sample consisted of peripheral blood. The receptors come from a person aged 65 to 85 with COVID-19, enrolled during active disease. CDR3s include the opening cysteine and the closing phenylalanine or tryptophan. Clone sizes are given selectively: once, few, many, or a class where the clone is expanded.

v_call: TRBV7-9
clone_size: NA
j_call: TRBJ2-3
cdr3_aa: CASSSSGRRTDTQYF

v_call: TRBV4-2
clone_size: once
j_call: TRBJ2-2
cdr3_aa: CASSQKTSGDTGELFF

v_call: TRBV2
clone_size: NA
j_call: TRBJ2-1
cdr3_aa: CASKTSGSPNEQFF

v_call: TRBV28
clone_size: once
j_call: TRBJ1-6
cdr3_aa: CASTPDRGSPLHF

v_call: TRBV7-8
clone_size: NA
j_call: TRBJ2-5
cdr3_aa: CASSALAGDGETQYF

v_call: TRBV6-5
clone_size: NA
j_call: TRBJ1-5
cdr3_aa: CASSYSGQGGQPQHF

v_call: TRBV5-1
clone_size: NA
j_call: TRBJ1-1
cdr3_aa: CASSHGTGFMNTEAFF

v_call: TRBV4-1
clone_size: few
j_call: TRBJ2-7
cdr3_aa: CASSHALSGTYEQYF

v_call: TRBV5-1
clone_size: NA
j_call: TRBJ1-4
cdr3_aa: CASSIQGAANEKLFF

v_call: TRBV6-1
clone_size: NA
j_call: TRBJ2-3
cdr3_aa: CASSEGASGRDTQYF

v_call: TRBV5-1
clone_size: NA
j_call: TRBJ2-3
cdr3_aa: CASSPTGSTDTQYF

v_call: TRBV2
clone_size: NA
j_call: TRBJ2-4
cdr3_aa: CASTGTSGGPAGDIQYF

v_call: TRBV4-1
clone_size: NA
j_call: TRBJ2-7
cdr3_aa: CASSHNRGSYEQYF

v_call: TRBV7-2
clone_size: NA
j_call: TRBJ1-5
cdr3_aa: CASSLETGGGQPQHF

v_call: TRBV2
clone_size: few
j_call: TRBJ1-2
cdr3_aa: CASRSETGLMAVLGPNYGYTF

v_call: TRBV6-2/TRBV6-3
clone_size: NA
j_call: TRBJ1-1
cdr3_aa: CASSYGRGTQNTEAFF

v_call: TRBV7-8
clone_size: NA
j_call: TRBJ2-7
cdr3_aa: CASSLAGPIYEQYF

v_call: TRBV28
clone_size: NA
j_call: TRBJ2-5
cdr3_aa: CASRPGLAGTETQYF

v_call: TRBV10-3
clone_size: NA
j_call: TRBJ1-2
cdr3_aa: CAISESTGGASGYTF

v_call: TRBV25-1
clone_size: few
j_call: TRBJ1-1
cdr3_aa: CASSEGLGATEAFF

v_call: TRBV7-2
clone_size: NA
j_call: TRBJ2-7
cdr3_aa: CASSSGRGHSYEQYF

v_call: TRBV30
clone_size: NA
j_call: TRBJ2-1
cdr3_aa: CAWSVPQLRERDEQFF

v_call: TRBV19
clone_size: NA
j_call: TRBJ1-1
cdr3_aa: CASSTTGRSTIGTEAFF

v_call: TRBV7-2
clone_size: NA
j_call: TRBJ2-5
cdr3_aa: CASSFTGSHETQYF

v_call: TRBV19
clone_size: once
j_call: TRBJ2-7
cdr3_aa: CASRTGLAGAYEQYF

v_call: TRBV4-3
clone_size: NA
j_call: TRBJ1-1
cdr3_aa: CASSRGDRANTEAFF

v_call: TRBV27
clone_size: NA
j_call: TRBJ1-5
cdr3_aa: CASSFGTGFDQPQHF

v_call: TRBV2
clone_size: NA
j_call: TRBJ1-4
cdr3_aa: CASRATVLPIATNEKLFF

v_call: TRBV5-1
clone_size: once
j_call: TRBJ2-7
cdr3_aa: CASSLGPEGVREQYF

v_call: TRBV5-6
clone_size: NA
j_call: TRBJ2-7
cdr3_aa: CASSTTGQGYEQYF

v_call: TRBV15
clone_size: NA
j_call: TRBJ2-2
cdr3_aa: CATRQGYGTGELFF

v_call: TRBV10-3
clone_size: NA
j_call: TRBJ1-6
cdr3_aa: CAISRGGSYNSPLHF

v_call: TRBV4-1
clone_size: few
j_call: TRBJ1-4
cdr3_aa: CASSQGGVEREKLFF

v_call: TRBV5-1
clone_size: NA
j_call: TRBJ2-3
cdr3_aa: CASSVSSTDTQYF

v_call: TRBV28
clone_size: NA
j_call: TRBJ1-2
cdr3_aa: CASSPTGSSYGYTF

v_call: TRBV19
clone_size: once
j_call: TRBJ2-2
cdr3_aa: CASSNRDTSTGELFF

v_call: TRBV6-2/TRBV6-3
clone_size: NA
j_call: TRBJ2-2
cdr3_aa: CASSSYGTSGSTGELFF

v_call: TRBV5-1
clone_size: NA
j_call: TRBJ2-1
cdr3_aa: CASSLSTQTYNEQFF

v_call: TRBV30
clone_size: once
j_call: TRBJ1-6
cdr3_aa: CAGGEAYNSPLHF